The present entry profiles one TCR beta chain with its context. The antigen is unknown. The data derive from a study of cytomegalovirus exposure and HLA in healthy donors. General observations from the study: Clusters of TCRs from the first cohort tended to co-occur in the roughly 120 validation repertoires (as a later analysis found).

The V end was cut by 5 bases, the J end by 8 bases, with 22 bases between. In germline, CDR1 is MNHEY, CDR2 SMNVEV (reference sequence). CDR3 length: 16 residues. Data came from immunoSEQ multiplex PCR; TCRdb stores just in-frame clones and leaves some out. Of tens of thousands of clones listed, roughly 92% are singletons. The sequencing sample was made of PBMCs. The clonotype was recovered from a woman aged 25 to 39 in good health and CMV-seropositive. The chain couples TRBV27 to TRBJ2-1, with a weak D call TRBD1 (6 bases). CDR3 residues: CASSLEGVRGRYEQFF. DNA of the CDR3: TGTGCCAGCAGTCTTGAGGGGGTGAGGGGTCGCTATGAGCAGTTCTTC.